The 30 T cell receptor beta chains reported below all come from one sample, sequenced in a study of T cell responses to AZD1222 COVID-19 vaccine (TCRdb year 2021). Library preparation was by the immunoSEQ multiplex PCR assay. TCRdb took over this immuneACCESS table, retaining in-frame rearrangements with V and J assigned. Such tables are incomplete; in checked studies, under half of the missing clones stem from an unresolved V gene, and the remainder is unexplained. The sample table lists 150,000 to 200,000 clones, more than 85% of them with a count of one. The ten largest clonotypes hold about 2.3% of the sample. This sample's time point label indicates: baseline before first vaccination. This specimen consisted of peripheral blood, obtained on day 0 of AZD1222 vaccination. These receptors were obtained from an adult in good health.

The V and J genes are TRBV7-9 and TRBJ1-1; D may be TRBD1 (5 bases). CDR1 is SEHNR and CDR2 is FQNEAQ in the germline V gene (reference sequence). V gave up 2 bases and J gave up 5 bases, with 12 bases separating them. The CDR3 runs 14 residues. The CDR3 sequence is CASSLTGTSTEAFF. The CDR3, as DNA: TGTGCCAGCAGCTTAACAGGCACTTCTACTGAAGCTTTCTTT.

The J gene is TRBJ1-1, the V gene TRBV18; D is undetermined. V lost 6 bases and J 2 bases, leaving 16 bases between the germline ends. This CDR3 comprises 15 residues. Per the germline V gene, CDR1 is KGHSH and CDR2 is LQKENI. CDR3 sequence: CASSSSALGNTEAFF. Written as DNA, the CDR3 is TGTGCCAGCTCCTCCAGCGCGTTGGGCAACACTGAAGCTTTCTTT.

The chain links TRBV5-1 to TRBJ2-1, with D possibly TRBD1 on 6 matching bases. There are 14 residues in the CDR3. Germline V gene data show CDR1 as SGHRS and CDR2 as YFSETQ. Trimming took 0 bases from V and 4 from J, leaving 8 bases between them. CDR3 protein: CASSLEGEYNEQFF. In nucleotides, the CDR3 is TGCGCCAGCAGCTTGGAGGGGGAGTACAATGAGCAGTTCTTC.

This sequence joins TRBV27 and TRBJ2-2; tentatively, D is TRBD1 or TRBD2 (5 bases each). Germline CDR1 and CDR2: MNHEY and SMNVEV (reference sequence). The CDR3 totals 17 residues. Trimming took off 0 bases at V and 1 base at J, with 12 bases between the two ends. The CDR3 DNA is TGTGCCAGCAGTTTATCACCGGGACGGCTGAACACCGGGGAGCTGTTTTTT. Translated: CASSLSPGRLNTGELFF.

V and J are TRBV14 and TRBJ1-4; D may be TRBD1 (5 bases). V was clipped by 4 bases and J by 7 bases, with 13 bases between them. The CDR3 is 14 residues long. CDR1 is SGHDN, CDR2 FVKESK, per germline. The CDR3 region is CASSRTGRGEKLFF. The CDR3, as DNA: TGTGCCAGCAGCCGAACAGGAAGGGGTGAAAAACTGTTTTTT.

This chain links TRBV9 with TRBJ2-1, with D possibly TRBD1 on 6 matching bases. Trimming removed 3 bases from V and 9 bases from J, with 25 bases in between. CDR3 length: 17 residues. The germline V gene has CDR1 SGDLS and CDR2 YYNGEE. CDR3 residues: CASSANPQGSFLGEQFF. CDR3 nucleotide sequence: TGTGCCAGCAGCGCCAATCCACAGGGATCTTTTTTAGGTGAGCAGTTCTTC.

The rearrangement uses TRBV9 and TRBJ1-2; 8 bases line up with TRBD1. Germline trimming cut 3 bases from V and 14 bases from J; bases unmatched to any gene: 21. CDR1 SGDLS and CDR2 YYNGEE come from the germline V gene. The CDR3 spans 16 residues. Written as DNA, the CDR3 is TGTGCCAGCAGCGAACAACCGACAGGGGATGTTATGGGAAGTACCTTC. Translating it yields CASSEQPTGDVMGSTF.

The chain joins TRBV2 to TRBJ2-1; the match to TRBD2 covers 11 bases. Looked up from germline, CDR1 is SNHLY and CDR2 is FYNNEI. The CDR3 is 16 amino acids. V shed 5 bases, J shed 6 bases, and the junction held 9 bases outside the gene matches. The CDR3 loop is CASSRRFLAGGNEQFF. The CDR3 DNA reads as TGTGCCAGCAGTCGCCGGTTTCTAGCGGGAGGCAATGAGCAGTTCTTC.

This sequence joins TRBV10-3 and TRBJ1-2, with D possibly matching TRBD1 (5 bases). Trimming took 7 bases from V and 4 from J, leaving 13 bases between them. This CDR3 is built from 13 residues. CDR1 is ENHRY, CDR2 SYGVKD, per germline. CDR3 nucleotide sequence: TGTGCCATCAAATCTCCGCAGGGCTATGGCTACACCTTC. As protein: CAIKSPQGYGYTF.

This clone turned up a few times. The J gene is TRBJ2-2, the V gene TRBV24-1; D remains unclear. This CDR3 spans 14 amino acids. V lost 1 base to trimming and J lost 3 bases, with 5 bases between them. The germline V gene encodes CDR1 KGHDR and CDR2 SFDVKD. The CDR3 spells CATSDFGHTGELFF. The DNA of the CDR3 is TGTGCCACCAGTGATTTTGGCCACACCGGGGAGCTGTTTTTT.

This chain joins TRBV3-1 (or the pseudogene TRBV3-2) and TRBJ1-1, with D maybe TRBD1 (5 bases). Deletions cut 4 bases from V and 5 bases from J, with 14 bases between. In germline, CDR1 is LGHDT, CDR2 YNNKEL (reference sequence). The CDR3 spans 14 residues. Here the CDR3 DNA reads TGTGCCAGCAGCCCCCTAGACAGCGGAACTGAAGCTTTCTTT. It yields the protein CASSPLDSGTEAFF.

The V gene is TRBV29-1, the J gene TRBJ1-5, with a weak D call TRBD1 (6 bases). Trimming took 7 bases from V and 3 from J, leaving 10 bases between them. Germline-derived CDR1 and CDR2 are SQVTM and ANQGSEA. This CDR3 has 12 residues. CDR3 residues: CSAGGFNQPQHF. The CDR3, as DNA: TGCAGCGCGGGGGGCTTCAATCAGCCCCAGCATTTT.

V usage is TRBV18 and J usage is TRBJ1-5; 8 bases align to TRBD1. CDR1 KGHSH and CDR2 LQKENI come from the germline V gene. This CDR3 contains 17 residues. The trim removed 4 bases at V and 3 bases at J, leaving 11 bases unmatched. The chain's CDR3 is CASSRFQGAPDNQPQHF. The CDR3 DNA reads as TGTGCCAGCTCACGCTTCCAGGGGGCTCCCGACAATCAGCCCCAGCATTTT.

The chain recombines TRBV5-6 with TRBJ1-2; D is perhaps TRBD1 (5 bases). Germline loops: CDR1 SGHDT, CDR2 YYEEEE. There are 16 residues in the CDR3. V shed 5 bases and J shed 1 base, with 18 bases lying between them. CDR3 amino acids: CASRQTGTPLNYGYTF. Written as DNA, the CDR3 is TGTGCCAGCAGGCAAACCGGGACTCCTCTTAACTATGGCTACACCTTC.

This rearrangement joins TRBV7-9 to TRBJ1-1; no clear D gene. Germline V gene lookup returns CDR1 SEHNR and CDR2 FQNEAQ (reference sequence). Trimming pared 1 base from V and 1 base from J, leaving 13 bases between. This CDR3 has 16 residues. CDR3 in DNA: TGTGCCAGCAGCTTAGGATTTCACGGCCGGAACACTGAAGCTTTCTTT. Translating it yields CASSLGFHGRNTEAFF.

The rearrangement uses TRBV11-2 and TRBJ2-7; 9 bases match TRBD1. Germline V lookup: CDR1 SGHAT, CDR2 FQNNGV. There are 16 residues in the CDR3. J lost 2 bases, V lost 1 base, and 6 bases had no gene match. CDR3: CASSLGYTGGTYEQYF. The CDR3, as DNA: TGTGCCAGCAGCTTAGGTTACACAGGGGGCACCTACGAGCAGTACTTC.

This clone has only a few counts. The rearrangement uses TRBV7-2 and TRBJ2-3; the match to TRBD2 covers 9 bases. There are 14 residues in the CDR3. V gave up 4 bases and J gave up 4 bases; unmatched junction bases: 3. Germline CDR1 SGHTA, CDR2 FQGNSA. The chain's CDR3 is CASSSGLAPDTQYF. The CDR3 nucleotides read TGTGCCAGCAGCTCGGGACTAGCTCCAGATACGCAGTATTTT.

The DNA of the CDR3 is TGTGCCAGCCAAAGGGGGGAGCCCCAGCATTTT. Amino acid sequence: CASQRGEPQHF. The V and J genes are TRBV7-3 and TRBJ1-5; tentative D call: TRBD1 (6 bases). Germline V CDR1 and CDR2: SGHTA, FQGTGA. The CDR3 length is 11 residues. The V end was cut by 8 bases, the J end by 8 bases, with 10 bases between.

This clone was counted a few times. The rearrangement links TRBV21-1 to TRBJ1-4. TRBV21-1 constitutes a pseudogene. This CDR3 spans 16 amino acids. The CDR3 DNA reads TGTGCCAGCAGCAAAGGTACGGGGCCAACTAATGAAAAACTGTTTTTT. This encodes CASSKGTGPTNEKLFF.

The CDR3 reads CASTRGAAPRGEKLFF. The CDR3 DNA reads TGTGCCAGCACCCGGGGGGCAGCTCCTCGGGGTGAAAAACTGTTTTTT. The chain employs TRBV5-8 and TRBJ1-4; D may be TRBD1 (6 bases). Germline V gene sequence: CDR1 SGHTS, CDR2 YDEGEE. The germline V and J ends were trimmed by 6 bases and 7 bases, with 22 bases remaining between them. This CDR3 comprises 16 residues. Looking up the rest from reference TRBV5-8 and TRBJ1-4 gives the full variable domain: EAGVTQSPTHLIKTRGQQATLRCSPISGHTSVYWYQQALGLGLQFLLWYDEGEERNRGNFPPRFSGRQFPNYSSELNVNALELEDSALYLCASTRGAAPRGEKLFFGSGTQLSVL.

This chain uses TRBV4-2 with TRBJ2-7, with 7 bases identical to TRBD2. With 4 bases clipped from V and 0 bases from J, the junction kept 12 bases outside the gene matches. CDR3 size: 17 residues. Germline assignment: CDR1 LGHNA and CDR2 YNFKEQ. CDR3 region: CASSLNPGLRSSYEQYF. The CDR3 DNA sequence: TGTGCCAGCAGCCTTAACCCGGGACTAAGGAGCTCCTACGAGCAGTACTTC.

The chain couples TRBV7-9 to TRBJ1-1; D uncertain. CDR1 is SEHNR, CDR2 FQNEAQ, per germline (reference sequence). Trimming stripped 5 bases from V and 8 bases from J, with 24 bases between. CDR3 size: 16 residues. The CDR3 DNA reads TGTGCCAGCAGCGAGGCCGGGCCAATTACCCGGAAGGAAGCTTTCTTT. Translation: CASSEAGPITRKEAFF.

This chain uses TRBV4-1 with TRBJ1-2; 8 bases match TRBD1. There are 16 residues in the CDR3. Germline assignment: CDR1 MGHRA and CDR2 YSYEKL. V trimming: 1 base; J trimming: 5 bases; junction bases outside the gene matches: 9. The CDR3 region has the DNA TGCGCCAGCAGCCAAGGGACAGGGCCCTTATGGTATGGCTACACCTTC. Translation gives CASSQGTGPLWYGYTF.

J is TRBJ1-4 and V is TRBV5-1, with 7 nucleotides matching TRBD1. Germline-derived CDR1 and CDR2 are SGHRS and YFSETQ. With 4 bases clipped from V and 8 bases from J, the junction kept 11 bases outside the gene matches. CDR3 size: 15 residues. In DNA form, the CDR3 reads TGCGCCAGCAGCGAAACAGGGGAAAGGGGGGAAAAACTGTTTTTT. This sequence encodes CASSETGERGEKLFF.

CDR3 loop: CASREFGTGSFTGELFF. CDR3 nucleotide sequence: TGTGCCAGCAGGGAATTCGGGACAGGGAGTTTTACCGGGGAGCTGTTTTTT. This chain connects TRBV27 to TRBJ2-2, with 9 bases matching TRBD1. Germline V CDR1 and CDR2: MNHEY, SMNVEV (reference sequence). V lost 6 bases to trimming and J lost 5 bases; unmatched junction nucleotides: 13. The CDR3 covers 17 residues.

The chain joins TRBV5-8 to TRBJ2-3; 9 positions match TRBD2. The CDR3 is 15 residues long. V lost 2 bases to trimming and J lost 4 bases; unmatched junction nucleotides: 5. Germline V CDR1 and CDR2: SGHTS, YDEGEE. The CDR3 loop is CASSFGLALADTQYF. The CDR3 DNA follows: TGTGCCAGCAGCTTCGGACTAGCGTTAGCAGATACGCAGTATTTT.

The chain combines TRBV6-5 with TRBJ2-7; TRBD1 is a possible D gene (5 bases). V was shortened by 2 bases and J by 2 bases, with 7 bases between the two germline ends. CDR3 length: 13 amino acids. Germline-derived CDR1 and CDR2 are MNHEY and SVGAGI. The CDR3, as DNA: TGTGCCAGCAGTTACCAGGGTACCTACGAGCAGTACTTC. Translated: CASSYQGTYEQYF.

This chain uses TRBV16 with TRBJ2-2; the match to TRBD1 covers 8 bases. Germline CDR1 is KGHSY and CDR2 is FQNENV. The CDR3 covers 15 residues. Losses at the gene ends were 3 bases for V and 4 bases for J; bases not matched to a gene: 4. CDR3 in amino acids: CASSHTDRVTGELFF. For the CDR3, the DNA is TGTGCCAGCAGCCACACGGACAGGGTCACCGGGGAGCTGTTTTTT.

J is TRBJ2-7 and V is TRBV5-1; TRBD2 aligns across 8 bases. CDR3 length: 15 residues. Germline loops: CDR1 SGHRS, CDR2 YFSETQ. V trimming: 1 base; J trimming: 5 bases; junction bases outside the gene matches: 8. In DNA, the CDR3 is TGCGCCAGCAGCTTGTTGGTCGGGAGGGCGGACGAGCAGTACTTC. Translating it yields CASSLLVGRADEQYF.

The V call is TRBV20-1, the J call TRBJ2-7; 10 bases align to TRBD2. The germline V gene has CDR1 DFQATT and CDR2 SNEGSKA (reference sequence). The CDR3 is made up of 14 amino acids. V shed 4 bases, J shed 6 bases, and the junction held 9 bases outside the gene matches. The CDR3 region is CSANEKAGGREQYF. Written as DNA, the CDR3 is TGCAGTGCTAATGAAAAAGCGGGGGGGCGCGAGCAGTACTTC.